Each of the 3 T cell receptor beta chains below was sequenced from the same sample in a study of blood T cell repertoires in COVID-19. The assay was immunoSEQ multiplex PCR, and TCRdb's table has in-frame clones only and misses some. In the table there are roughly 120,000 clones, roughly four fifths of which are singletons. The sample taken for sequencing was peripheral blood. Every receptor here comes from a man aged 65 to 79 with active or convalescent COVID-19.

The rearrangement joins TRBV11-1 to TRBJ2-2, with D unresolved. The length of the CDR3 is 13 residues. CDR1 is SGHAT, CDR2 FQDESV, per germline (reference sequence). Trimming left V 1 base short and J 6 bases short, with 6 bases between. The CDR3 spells CASSLGSAGELFF. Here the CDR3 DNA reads TGTGCCAGCAGCTTAGGTTCCGCCGGGGAGCTGTTTTTT.

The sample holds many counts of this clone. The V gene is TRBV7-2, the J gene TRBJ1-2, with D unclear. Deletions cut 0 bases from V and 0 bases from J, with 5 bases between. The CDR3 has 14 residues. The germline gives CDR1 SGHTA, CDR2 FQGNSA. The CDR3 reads CASSLAPANYGYTF. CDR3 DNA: TGTGCCAGCAGCTTAGCCCCAGCTAACTATGGCTACACCTTC.

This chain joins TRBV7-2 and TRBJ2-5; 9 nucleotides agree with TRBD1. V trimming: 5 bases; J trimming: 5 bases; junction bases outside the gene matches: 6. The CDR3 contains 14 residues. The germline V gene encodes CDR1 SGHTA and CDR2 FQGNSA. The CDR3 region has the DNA TGTGCCAGCAGCCTCGGGACAGGGCGGGAGACCCAGTACTTC. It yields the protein CASSLGTGRETQYF.